This entry lists 12 T cell receptor beta chains sequenced from one sample in a study of blood T cell repertoires in COVID-19. Sequencing was performed with immunoSEQ multiplex PCR; in TCRdb, only in-frame clones are kept and a portion is missing. The data show 130,000 or so clones, with 85% to 90% seen just once and roughly 2.5% held by the top ten. The sequenced sample was peripheral blood. The source of these receptors is a man in his forties or fifties with active COVID-19.

This chain links TRBV7-9 with TRBJ1-3; tentative D call: TRBD1 (6 bases). Germline V gives CDR1 SEHNR, CDR2 FQNEAQ (reference sequence). The CDR3 covers 16 residues. V lost 0 bases to trimming and J lost 2 bases, with 11 bases between them. CDR3 loop: CASSLAQGIAGNTIYF. CDR3 DNA sequence: TGTGCCAGCAGCTTAGCCCAGGGGATAGCTGGAAACACCATATATTTT.

The chain joins TRBV29-1 to TRBJ2-7; 8 positions agree with TRBD2. The length of the CDR3 is 16 residues. Germline assignment: CDR1 SQVTM and CDR2 ANQGSEA. V gave up 0 bases and J gave up 2 bases; unmatched junction bases: 9. The CDR3 DNA follows: TGCAGCGTTGAAGACTCCAGCGGGGGAGGAACCTACGAGCAGTACTTC. Protein: CSVEDSSGGGTYEQYF.

This rearrangement joins TRBV11-2 to TRBJ2-1, with 8 bases that match TRBD1. The trim removed 0 bases at V and 7 bases at J, leaving 5 bases unmatched. From germline, CDR1 is SGHAT and CDR2 FQNNGV. The CDR3 extends over 15 amino acids. This CDR3 is CASSLEGRGQNEQFF. CDR3 coding DNA: TGTGCCAGCAGCTTAGAGGGCAGGGGGCAGAATGAGCAGTTCTTC.

The V call is TRBV18, the J call TRBJ1-5; no definite D call. This CDR3 has 14 amino acids. Germline CDR1 is KGHSH and CDR2 is LQKENI. Trimming left V 5 bases short and J 1 base short, with 9 bases between. The CDR3 spells CASSTSMSNQPQHF. The CDR3 bases are TGTGCCAGCTCAACCAGTATGAGCAATCAGCCCCAGCATTTT.

This chain uses TRBV6-6 with TRBJ2-3; TRBD1 matches at 7 bases. This CDR3 is 15 amino acids long. V shed 2 bases, J shed 3 bases, and the junction held 5 bases outside the gene matches. Germline CDR1 and CDR2: MNHNY and SVGAGI (reference sequence). CDR3 nucleotide sequence: TGTGCCAGCAGTTACCGGGACAGAAAAACAGATACGCAGTATTTT. It codes for CASSYRDRKTDTQYF.

The V call is TRBV11-3, the J call TRBJ2-2; 7 bases line up with TRBD2. The CDR3 spans 15 residues. After removal of 5 bases from V and 0 bases from J, the junction contained 3 bases not matched to a gene. Germline CDR1 is SGHNT and CDR2 is YENEEA. This chain's CDR3 is CASSPGGTNTGELFF. CDR3 nucleotides: TGTGCCAGCAGCCCCGGGGGGACGAACACCGGGGAGCTGTTTTTT.

The CDR3 sequence: CASSGQGKAFF. Here the CDR3 DNA reads TGCGCCAGCAGTGGGCAGGGTAAAGCTTTCTTT. The J gene is TRBJ1-1, the V gene TRBV5-1, with TRBD1 as a possible D gene (5 bases). Germline V gene lookup returns CDR1 SGHRS and CDR2 YFSETQ. With 5 bases removed from V and 9 bases from J, the gap between germline ends came to 11 bases. The CDR3 runs 11 residues.

This clone has a single count. V and J are TRBV5-5 and TRBJ2-7; weak D call: TRBD1 (5 bases). CDR3 size: 14 residues. The germline V and J ends were trimmed by 3 bases and 0 bases, with 10 bases remaining between them. The germline V gene encodes CDR1 SGHKS and CDR2 YYEKEE (reference sequence). Here the CDR3 reads CASSSTTASYEQYF. For the CDR3, the DNA is TGTGCCAGCAGCTCGACGACAGCCTCCTACGAGCAGTACTTC.

Only a few counts were recorded for this clone. The chain links TRBV19 to TRBJ2-7; 8 positions agree with TRBD2. Trimming took 3 bases from V and 6 from J; bases not matched to a gene: 4. The CDR3 extends over 13 amino acids. Germline assignment: CDR1 LNHDA and CDR2 SQIVND (reference sequence). CDR3 amino acids: CASSIGLAGEQYF. CDR3 DNA: TGTGCCAGTAGTATCGGACTAGCAGGCGAGCAGTACTTC.

The rearrangement links TRBV15 to TRBJ2-7, with TRBD2 matching 7 bases. The germline V gene has CDR1 LNHNV and CDR2 YYDKDF (reference sequence). The CDR3 sequence is 16 residues long. With 5 bases clipped from V and 4 bases from J, the junction kept 14 bases outside the gene matches. CDR3 loop: CATSPNPGRSPYEQYF. CDR3 DNA sequence: TGTGCCACCAGCCCTAACCCCGGGAGGTCCCCGTACGAGCAGTACTTC.

V and J are TRBV5-1 and TRBJ1-1; 9 nucleotides match TRBD1. J gave up 5 bases and V 0 bases, and 11 bases lay outside the gene matches. The CDR3 loop spans 17 amino acids. CDR1 and CDR2 from the germline V gene are SGHRS and YFSETQ. As DNA, the CDR3 is TGCGCCAGCAGCTTGGAGGGACAGGGAATATTAGGGACTGAAGCTTTCTTT. Protein sequence: CASSLEGQGILGTEAFF.

The J gene is TRBJ2-2, the V gene TRBV24-1; D is unresolved. V lost 7 bases and J lost 5, with 7 bases in between. Germline CDR1 reads KGHDR; CDR2 reads SFDVKD. The CDR3 runs 12 residues. The CDR3: CATRSRTGELFF. CDR3 DNA: TGTGCCACCAGATCGCGGACCGGGGAGCTGTTTTTT.